This TCR beta chain emerged from a study of cytomegalovirus exposure and HLA in healthy donors. The table came from immunoSEQ multiplex PCR; TCRdb's copy has only in-frame clones and leaves some out. Of 150,000 or so clones in the sample, approximately 86% were seen once. Concerning this clone itself: Its antigen is not known.

Study-wide results and caveats: Among TCR sequences, most were rare, though some public TCRs appeared in many donors. Subsequent analysis showed first-cohort TCR clusters tending to co-occur in 120 validation repertoires.

The V and J ends lost 3 bases and 5 bases respectively, with 9 bases between them. CDR1 is SGDLS, CDR2 YYNGEE, per germline. The CDR3 has 13 residues. This clonotype was sampled from a man aged 30 to 45 in good health and CMV-seropositive. Sequencing used PBMCs. The chain carries TRBV9 and TRBJ1-5; D is undetermined. The CDR3 loop is CASSARPHQPQHF. CDR3 DNA: TGTGCCAGCAGCGCCCGTCCCCATCAGCCCCAGCATTTT.